This T cell receptor (beta chain) was obtained from a study of CD8 T cells in ankylosing spondylitis. The V gene's germline CDR1 is MDHEN and CDR2 SYDVKM. The CDR3 spans 13 residues. V was clipped by 4 bases and J by 7 bases, with 11 bases between them. Notes on the study in general: Disease-linked clones proved CD8+ and comparatively uncommon in peripheral blood. Significantly higher representation of disease-linked clones was reported for matched ankylosing spondylitis synovial fluid.

Of note for this clonotype: Its antigen remains unidentified.

By quantitative 5'-RACE with molecular barcodes, the TCR beta libraries were made. From the 5' RACE reads, TCRdb called clonotypes with MiXCR, one entry per CDR3 protein. The data show about 130,000 distinct CDR3 sequences, around 7.9% seen once. This clonotype originated in a female donor with ankylosing spondylitis or in good health (not recorded which). V and J are TRBV28 and TRBJ2-1; either TRBD1 or TRBD2 may fit D (6 bases each). Sequenced sample: blood, either unsorted or a sorted T cell fraction (not recorded which). This CDR3 reads CASSYGGRNEQFF. CDR3 in DNA: TGTGCCAGCAGTTACGGGGGCAGGAATGAGCAGTTCTTC.